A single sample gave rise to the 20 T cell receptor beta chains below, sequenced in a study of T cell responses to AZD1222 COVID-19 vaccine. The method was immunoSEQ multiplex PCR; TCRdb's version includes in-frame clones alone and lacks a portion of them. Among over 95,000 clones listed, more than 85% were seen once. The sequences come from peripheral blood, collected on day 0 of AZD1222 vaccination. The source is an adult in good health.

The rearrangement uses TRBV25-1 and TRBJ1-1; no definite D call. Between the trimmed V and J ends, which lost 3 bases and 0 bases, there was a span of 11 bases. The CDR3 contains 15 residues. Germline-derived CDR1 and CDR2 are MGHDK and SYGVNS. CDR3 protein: CASSEPGLMNTEAFF. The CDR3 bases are TGTGCCAGCAGTGAGCCCGGACTCATGAACACTGAAGCTTTCTTT. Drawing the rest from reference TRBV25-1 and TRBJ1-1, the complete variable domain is EADIYQTPRYLVIGTGKKITLECSQTMGHDKMYWYQQDPGMELHLIHYSYGVNSTEKGDLSSESTVSRIRTEHFPLTLESARPSHTSQYLCASSEPGLMNTEAFFGQGTRLTVV.

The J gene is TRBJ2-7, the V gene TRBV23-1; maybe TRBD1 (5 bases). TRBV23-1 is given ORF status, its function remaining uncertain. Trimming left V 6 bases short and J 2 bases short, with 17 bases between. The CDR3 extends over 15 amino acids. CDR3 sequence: CASSRNLTVTYEQYF. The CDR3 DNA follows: TGCGCCAGCAGCCGTAATCTGACAGTAACCTACGAGCAGTACTTC.

The CDR3 is CASSFMGLTEAFF. The CDR3 DNA follows: TGTGCCAGCAGCTTTATGGGGCTTACTGAAGCTTTCTTT. The chain has TRBV7-2 and TRBJ1-1, with D tentatively TRBD1 (5 bases). The CDR3 runs 13 residues. Trimming removed 3 bases at V and 5 bases at J, with 10 bases between. The germline CDR1 and CDR2 sequences are SGHTA and FQGNSA.

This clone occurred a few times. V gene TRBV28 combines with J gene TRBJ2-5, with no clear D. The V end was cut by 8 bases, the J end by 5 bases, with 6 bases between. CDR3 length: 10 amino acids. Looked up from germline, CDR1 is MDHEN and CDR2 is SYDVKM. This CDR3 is CASGLETQYF. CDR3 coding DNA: TGTGCCAGCGGGTTGGAGACCCAGTACTTC.

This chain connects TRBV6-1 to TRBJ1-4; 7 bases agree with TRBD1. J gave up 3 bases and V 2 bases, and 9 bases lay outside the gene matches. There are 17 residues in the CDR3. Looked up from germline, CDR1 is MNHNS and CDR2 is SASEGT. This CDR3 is CASSEKRGPPANEKLFF. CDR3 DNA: TGTGCCAGCAGTGAAAAGAGGGGGCCGCCCGCTAATGAAAAACTGTTTTTT.

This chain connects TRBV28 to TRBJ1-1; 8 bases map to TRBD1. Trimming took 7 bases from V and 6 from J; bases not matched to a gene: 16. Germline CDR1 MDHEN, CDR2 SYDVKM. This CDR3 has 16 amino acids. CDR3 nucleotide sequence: TGTGCCAGCACTTCCCAGGGGGCAAGTGGGTTGGCTGAAGCTTTCTTT. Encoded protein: CASTSQGASGLAEAFF. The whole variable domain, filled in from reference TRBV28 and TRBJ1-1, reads DVKVTQSSRYLVKRTGEKVFLECVQDMDHENMFWYRQDPGLGLRLIYFSYDVKMKEKGDIPEGYSVSREKKERFSLILESASTNQTSMYLCASTSQGASGLAEAFFGQGTRLTVV.

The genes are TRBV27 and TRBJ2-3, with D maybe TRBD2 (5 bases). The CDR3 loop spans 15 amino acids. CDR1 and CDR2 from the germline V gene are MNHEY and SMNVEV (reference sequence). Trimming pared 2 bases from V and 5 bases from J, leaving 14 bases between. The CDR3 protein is CASSLKRSDLDTQYF. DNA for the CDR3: TGTGCCAGCAGTTTAAAGCGGTCAGACTTAGATACGCAGTATTTT.

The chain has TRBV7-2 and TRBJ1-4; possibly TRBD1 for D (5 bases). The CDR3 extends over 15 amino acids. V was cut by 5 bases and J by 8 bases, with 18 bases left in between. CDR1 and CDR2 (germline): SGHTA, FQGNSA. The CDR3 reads CASSPSGTWGEKLFF. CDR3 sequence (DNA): TGTGCCAGCAGCCCATCCGGGACCTGGGGAGAAAAACTGTTTTTT. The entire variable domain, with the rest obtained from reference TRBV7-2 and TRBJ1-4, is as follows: GAGVSQSPSNKVTEKGKDVELRCDPISGHTALYWYRQSLGQGLEFLIYFQGNSAPDKSGLPSDRFSAERTGGSVSTLTIQRTQQEDSAVYLCASSPSGTWGEKLFFGSGTQLSVL.

As DNA, the CDR3 is TGTGCCAGCAGCGTAGCTACCGGGGGGGGTCCCTACGAGCAGTACTTC. Protein sequence: CASSVATGGGPYEQYF. The chain couples TRBV9 to TRBJ2-7; TRBD2 matches 8 bases. Germline V gives CDR1 SGDLS, CDR2 YYNGEE. This CDR3 comprises 16 residues. The V segment lost 0 bases and the J segment 2 bases; nucleotides outside the gene matches: 7. Using reference TRBV9 and TRBJ2-7 for the parts outside the CDR3, the full variable domain is DSGVTQTPKHLITATGQRVTLRCSPRSGDLSVYWYQQSLDQGLQFLIQYYNGEERAKGNILERFSAQQFPDLHSELNLSSLELGDSALYFCASSVATGGGPYEQYFGPGTRLTVT.

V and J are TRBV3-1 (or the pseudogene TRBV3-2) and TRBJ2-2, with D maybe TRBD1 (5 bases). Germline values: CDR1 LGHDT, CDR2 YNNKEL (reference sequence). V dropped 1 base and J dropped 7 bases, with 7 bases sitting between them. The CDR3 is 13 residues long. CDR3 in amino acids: CASSQGGDGELFF. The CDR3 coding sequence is TGTGCCAGCAGCCAAGGGGGCGACGGGGAGCTGTTTTTT.

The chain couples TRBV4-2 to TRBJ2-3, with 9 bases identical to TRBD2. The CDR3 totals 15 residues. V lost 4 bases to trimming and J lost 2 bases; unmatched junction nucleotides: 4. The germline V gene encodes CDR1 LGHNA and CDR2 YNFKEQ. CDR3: CASSLSGGHTDTQYF. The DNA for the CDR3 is TGTGCCAGCAGCCTGAGCGGGGGGCACACAGATACGCAGTATTTT.

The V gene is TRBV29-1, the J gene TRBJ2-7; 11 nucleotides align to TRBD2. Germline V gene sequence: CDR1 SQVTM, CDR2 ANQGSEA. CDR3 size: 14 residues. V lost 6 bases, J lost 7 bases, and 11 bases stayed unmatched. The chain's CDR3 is CSVTPSGGTREQYF. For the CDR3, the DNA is TGCAGCGTCACGCCTAGCGGGGGGACGCGAGAGCAGTACTTC.

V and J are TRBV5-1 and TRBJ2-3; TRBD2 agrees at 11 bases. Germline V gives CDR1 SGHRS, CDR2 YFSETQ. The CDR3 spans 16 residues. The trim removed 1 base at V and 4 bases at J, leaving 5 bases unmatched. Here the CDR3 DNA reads TGCGCCAGCAGCTTGAGTAGCGGGGGGGCTCCAGATACGCAGTATTTT. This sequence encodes CASSLSSGGAPDTQYF.

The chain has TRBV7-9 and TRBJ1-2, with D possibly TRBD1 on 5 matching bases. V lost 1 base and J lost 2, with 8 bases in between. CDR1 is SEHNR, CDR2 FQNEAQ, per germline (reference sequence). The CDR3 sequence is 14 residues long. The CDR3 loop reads CASSLGGANYGYTF. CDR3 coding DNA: TGTGCCAGCAGCTTAGGAGGGGCGAACTATGGCTACACCTTC.

The CDR3 reads CASSYSKRTGLNTEAFF. The CDR3 DNA reads as TGTGCCAGCAGTTACTCAAAAAGGACAGGCTTGAACACTGAAGCTTTCTTT. The rearrangement uses TRBV6-2 or TRBV6-3 and TRBJ1-1, with 7 bases lining up with TRBD1. The trim removed 0 bases at V and 0 bases at J, leaving 7 bases unmatched. Germline CDR1 is MNHEY and CDR2 is SVGEGT. The CDR3 is 17 amino acids.

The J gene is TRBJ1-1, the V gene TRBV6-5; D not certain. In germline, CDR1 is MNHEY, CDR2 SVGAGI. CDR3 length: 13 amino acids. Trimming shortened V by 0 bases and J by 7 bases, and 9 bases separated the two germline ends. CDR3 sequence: CASSYSRTVEAFF. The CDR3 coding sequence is TGTGCCAGCAGTTACTCTCGGACGGTTGAAGCTTTCTTT.

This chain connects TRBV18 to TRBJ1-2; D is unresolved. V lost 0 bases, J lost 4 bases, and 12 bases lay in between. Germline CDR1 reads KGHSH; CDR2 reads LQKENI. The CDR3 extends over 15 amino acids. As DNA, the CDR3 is TGTGCCAGCTCACCACCGGTCCCAGGAGGCTATGGCTACACCTTC. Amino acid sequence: CASSPPVPGGYGYTF. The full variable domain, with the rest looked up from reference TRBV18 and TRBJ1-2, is NAGVMQNPRHLVRRRGQEARLRCSPMKGHSHVYWYRQLPEEGLKFMVYLQKENIIDESGMPKERFSAEFPKEGPSILRIQQVVRGDSAAYFCASSPPVPGGYGYTFGSGTRLTVV.

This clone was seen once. CDR3 sequence (DNA): TGTGCCAGCAGCGTAGGGCCCCTAGCGGGAAGGGGTGAGACCCAGTACTTC. It is translated as CASSVGPLAGRGETQYF. This chain joins TRBV9 and TRBJ2-5; 9 positions match TRBD2. Germline-derived CDR1 and CDR2 are SGDLS and YYNGEE. The CDR3 covers 17 residues. The J segment lost 5 bases and the V segment lost 0 bases, leaving 11 bases of the junction unmatched. Full variable domain (remainder filled in from reference TRBV9 and TRBJ2-5): DSGVTQTPKHLITATGQRVTLRCSPRSGDLSVYWYQQSLDQGLQFLIQYYNGEERAKGNILERFSAQQFPDLHSELNLSSLELGDSALYFCASSVGPLAGRGETQYFGPGTRLLVL.

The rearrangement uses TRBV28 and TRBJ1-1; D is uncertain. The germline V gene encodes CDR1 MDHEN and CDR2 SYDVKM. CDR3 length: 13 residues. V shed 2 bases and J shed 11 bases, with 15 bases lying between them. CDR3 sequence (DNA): TGTGCCAGCAGTTTAGCGCCGTATCTGTGGGCTTTCTTT. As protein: CASSLAPYLWAFF.

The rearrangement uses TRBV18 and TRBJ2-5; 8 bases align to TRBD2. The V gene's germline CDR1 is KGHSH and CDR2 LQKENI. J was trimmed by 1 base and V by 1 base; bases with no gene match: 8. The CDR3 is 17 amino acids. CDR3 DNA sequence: TGTGCCAGCTCACCACAATATCGGGGGGGCACCCAAGAGACCCAGTACTTC. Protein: CASSPQYRGGTQETQYF.